Sequencing of this T cell receptor (beta chain) was carried out in a study of regulatory T cells in long-lasting Graves disease. CDR3 length: 16 residues. Germline trimming cut 4 bases from V and 5 bases from J; bases unmatched to any gene: 11. Per the germline V gene, CDR1 is SGHRS and CDR2 is YFSETQ. The time point: persistent/refractory GD, antithyroid drugs over 5 years with positive TRAb. The TCR library was prepared using RNA isolated from PBMCs. This clonotype was found a few times. What it binds is unknown. Study-wide results and caveats: Persistent disease preferred TRBV28, TRBJ1-2 and TRBJ2-5.

Assembly of TCR beta libraries relied on iRepertoire HTBI primers together with Arm-PCR of CDR3 regions. Each CDR3 protein gets one entry after TCRdb re-called the multiplex PCR reads with MiXCR. The sample yields 400,000 to 500,000 distinct CDR3 sequences, 21% seen once. This sample comprised peripheral blood mononuclear cells (PBMCs), obtained when the disease was refractory, from a patient treated with antithyroid drugs. The V call is TRBV5-1, the J call TRBJ2-5, with 10 bases aligning to TRBD2. The receptor was isolated from a female donor with Graves disease. This chain's CDR3 is CASSGASGSGGETQYF. In nucleotides, the CDR3 is TGCGCCAGCAGCGGCGCTAGCGGGAGTGGGGGGGAGACCCAGTACTTC.